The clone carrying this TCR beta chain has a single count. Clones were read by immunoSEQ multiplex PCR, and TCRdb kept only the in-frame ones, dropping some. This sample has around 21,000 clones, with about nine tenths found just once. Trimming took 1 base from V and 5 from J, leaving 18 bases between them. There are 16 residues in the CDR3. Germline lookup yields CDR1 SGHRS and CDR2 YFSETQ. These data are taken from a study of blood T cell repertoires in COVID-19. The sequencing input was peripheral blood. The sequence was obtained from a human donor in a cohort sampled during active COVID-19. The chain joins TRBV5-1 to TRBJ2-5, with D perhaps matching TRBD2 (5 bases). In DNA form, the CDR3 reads TGCGCCAGCAGCTTGTCGGGGTCTCTTTCGACGGAGACCCAGTACTTC. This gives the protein CASSLSGSLSTETQYF. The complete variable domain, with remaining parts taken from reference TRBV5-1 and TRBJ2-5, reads KAGVTQTPRYLIKTRGQQVTLSCSPISGHRSVSWYQQTPGQGLQFLFEYFSETQRNKGNFPGRFSGRQFSNSRSEMNVSTLELGDSALYLCASSLSGSLSTETQYFGPGTRLLVL.